These 29 T cell receptor beta chains originate from one sample sequenced in a study of cytomegalovirus exposure and HLA in healthy donors. A multiplex PCR was run with 60 Vbeta primers and 13 Jbeta primers. TCRdb keeps only in-frame clones here, not all; method: immunoSEQ multiplex PCR. This sample yields 150,000 or so clones, of which 60% to 85% are seen a single time; around 7% belongs to the top ten. Sequenced sample: PBMCs. The receptor set was obtained from a man aged 25 to 40 in good health and CMV-seronegative.

The rearrangement uses TRBV5-8 and TRBJ2-7, with TRBD1 identical over 7 bases. The germline CDR1 and CDR2 sequences are SGHTS and YDEGEE. The CDR3 consists of 12 residues. V trimming: 4 bases; J trimming: 7 bases; junction bases outside the gene matches: 5. The CDR3: CASSPNRGEQYF. In DNA, the CDR3 is TGTGCCAGCAGCCCAAACAGGGGAGAGCAGTACTTC.

The chain recombines TRBV11-2 with TRBJ2-3, with 13 bases lining up with TRBD2. The CDR3 runs 16 residues. Trimming removed 5 bases from V and 3 bases from J; junction bases left unmatched: 5. Germline assignment: CDR1 SGHAT and CDR2 FQNNGV. CDR3 DNA sequence: TGTGCCAGCAGCAGGACTAGCGGGAGTTTGACAGATACGCAGTATTTT. It codes for CASSRTSGSLTDTQYF.

V and J are TRBV9 and TRBJ2-3; TRBD1 is a possible D gene (6 bases). CDR1 SGDLS and CDR2 YYNGEE come from the germline V gene. The CDR3 totals 14 residues. The germline V and J ends were trimmed by 0 bases and 6 bases, with 11 bases remaining between them. CDR3 sequence (DNA): TGTGCCAGCAGCGTAGGGGCGCAGGGGGATACGCAGTATTTT. Translation gives CASSVGAQGDTQYF.

The V and J genes are TRBV6-5 and TRBJ1-1, with D unclear. Germline values: CDR1 MNHEY, CDR2 SVGAGI. This CDR3 region has 15 residues. V dropped 2 bases and J dropped 0 bases, with 10 bases sitting between them. CDR3 sequence reads: CASSYLGPMNTEAFF. The CDR3, as DNA: TGTGCCAGCAGTTACCTTGGCCCGATGAACACTGAAGCTTTCTTT.

The J gene is TRBJ1-1, the V gene TRBV6-1, with D maybe TRBD1 (5 bases). CDR1 is MNHNS and CDR2 is SASEGT in the germline V gene. Trimming shortened V by 2 bases and J by 1 base, and 17 bases separated the two germline ends. The CDR3 is 17 residues long. CDR3 residues: CASSEPPGGSPNTEAFF. In DNA form, the CDR3 reads TGTGCCAGCAGTGAACCGCCCGGGGGGTCACCGAACACTGAAGCTTTCTTT.

This clone was detected once. The gene calls are TRBV28 and TRBJ2-2; D unresolved. The V gene lost 7 bases and the J gene lost 4 bases, with 7 bases spanning the gap. CDR1 and CDR2 (germline): MDHEN, SYDVKM. The length of the CDR3 is 12 residues. DNA for the CDR3: TGTGCCAGCACGCAGGTCACCGGGGAGCTGTTTTTT. This sequence encodes CASTQVTGELFF.

V is TRBV5-1 and J is TRBJ2-7; a weak D match, TRBD1 (6 bases). Germline CDR1 and CDR2: SGHRS and YFSETQ. V dropped 1 base and J dropped 2 bases, with 7 bases sitting between them. This CDR3 is 13 amino acids long. CDR3 in amino acids: CASSLTGTYEQYF. In DNA form, the CDR3 reads TGCGCCAGCAGCTTGACAGGGACCTACGAGCAGTACTTC.

This chain uses TRBV28 with TRBJ2-7; 7 bases align to TRBD2. The CDR3 spans 17 residues. Trimming took 3 bases from V and 2 from J; bases not matched to a gene: 13. CDR1 and CDR2 (germline): MDHEN, SYDVKM. DNA of the CDR3: TGTGCCAGCAGTTTTGAACTGAGCGGGGAGTTCACCTACGAGCAGTACTTC. Translated, it gives CASSFELSGEFTYEQYF.

About this clone: Mismatch with germline at one junction end may stem from a read error. V usage is TRBV7-9 and J usage is TRBJ1-2; TRBD1 aligns across 7 bases. CDR3 length: 17 residues. Germline V gene data show CDR1 as SEHNR and CDR2 as FQNEAQ (reference sequence). CDR3: CSSRNYLGQGANYGYTF. The CDR3, as DNA: TGTTCCAGCAGAAACTACTTGGGGCAGGGGGCTAACTATGGCTACACCTTC.

The J gene is TRBJ2-5, the V gene TRBV4-2; 7 positions match TRBD1. V shed 4 bases and J 4 bases; nucleotides not matched to a gene: 6. The germline V gene encodes CDR1 LGHNA and CDR2 YNFKEQ. The CDR3 spans 14 residues. CDR3 coding DNA: TGTGCCAGCAGCCCCAAGGGGGCGGGAGAGACCCAGTACTTC. Amino acids: CASSPKGAGETQYF.

This rearrangement joins TRBV30 to TRBJ2-2; 8 bases line up with TRBD2. The CDR3 has 14 amino acids. The germline gives CDR1 GTSNPN, CDR2 SVGIG (reference sequence). V dropped 4 bases and J dropped 4; count of bases not matched to a gene: 5. The CDR3 sequence is CAWMGTSGTGELFF. The CDR3 coding sequence is TGTGCCTGGATGGGGACTAGTGGCACCGGGGAGCTGTTTTTT.

The J gene is TRBJ2-5, the V gene TRBV29-1, with TRBD2 identical over 15 bases. This CDR3 comprises 15 residues. With 6 bases clipped from V and 4 bases from J, the junction kept 6 bases outside the gene matches. CDR1 SQVTM and CDR2 ANQGSEA come from the germline V gene. The chain's CDR3 is CSVGPGLAGGETQYF. CDR3 bases: TGCAGCGTCGGCCCGGGACTAGCGGGAGGAGAGACCCAGTACTTC.

This clone has just a few counts. The CDR3 nucleotides are TGTGCCAGCAGCTGGACAGGGAGTGATCAGCCCCAGCATTTT. Amino acid sequence: CASSWTGSDQPQHF. The genes are TRBV5-6 and TRBJ1-5; 8 bases map to TRBD1. Germline CDR1 reads SGHDT; CDR2 reads YYEEEE. The CDR3 contains 14 residues. Losses at the gene ends were 3 bases for V and 5 bases for J; bases not matched to a gene: 4.

The chain employs TRBV27 and TRBJ1-1; D is unclear. The CDR3 is made up of 13 amino acids. The germline gives CDR1 MNHEY, CDR2 SMNVEV (reference sequence). The ends were cut back, 4 bases at V and 1 base at J, with 7 bases in the middle. CDR3 coding DNA: TGTGCCAGCAGTTACAGACAGAACACTGAAGCTTTCTTT. Encoded protein: CASSYRQNTEAFF.

This clone has more than one count but fewer than ten. The V gene is TRBV2, the J gene TRBJ1-4, with a possible D match to TRBD1 (6 bases). The CDR3 is 13 residues long. V was shortened by 7 bases and J by 3 bases, with 9 bases between the two germline ends. CDR1 is SNHLY, CDR2 FYNNEI, per germline. The CDR3 nucleotides read TGTGCCAGCATCAGGGGTCCTAATGAAAAACTGTTTTTT. Its translation is CASIRGPNEKLFF.

The rearrangement uses TRBV2 and TRBJ2-7; 7 positions agree with TRBD1. The CDR3 loop spans 14 amino acids. Per germline, CDR1 SNHLY and CDR2 FYNNEI. J was trimmed by 1 base and V by 5 bases; bases with no gene match: 5. The CDR3 protein is CASSLATGSYEQYF. CDR3 bases: TGTGCCAGCAGTCTGGCGACAGGGTCCTACGAGCAGTACTTC.

This rearrangement joins TRBV28 to TRBJ2-1; D is perhaps TRBD2 (5 bases). Per germline, CDR1 MDHEN and CDR2 SYDVKM. The CDR3 sequence is 14 residues long. Deletions cut 6 bases from V and 5 bases from J, with 14 bases between. CDR3 DNA sequence: TGTGCCAGCAGCCTCTTCGGGGTACACAATGAGCAGTTCTTC. Its protein is CASSLFGVHNEQFF.

This clone was observed a handful of times. V usage is TRBV27 and J usage is TRBJ2-5; 10 bases fit TRBD1. This CDR3 contains 16 residues. The trim removed 5 bases at V and 5 bases at J, leaving 11 bases unmatched. Per germline, CDR1 MNHEY and CDR2 SMNVEV (reference sequence). CDR3 in DNA: TGTGCCAGCAGTAACTCCCGACAGGGGGCAGGGGAGACCCAGTACTTC. Translated: CASSNSRQGAGETQYF.

The chain combines TRBV30 with TRBJ1-2; D gene ambiguous. V lost 5 bases and J 3 bases, leaving 10 bases between the germline ends. This CDR3 spans 12 amino acids. The V gene's germline CDR1 is GTSNPN and CDR2 SVGIG (reference sequence). This chain's CDR3 is CAWAHGDYGYTF. The CDR3 region has the DNA TGTGCCTGGGCCCACGGGGACTATGGCTACACCTTC.

V gene TRBV5-6 combines with J gene TRBJ1-2; 8 positions agree with TRBD1. The CDR3 extends over 14 amino acids. With 4 bases clipped from V and 4 bases from J, the junction kept 6 bases outside the gene matches. Germline V lookup: CDR1 SGHDT, CDR2 YYEEEE. This CDR3 reads CASSRQQGGYGYTF. The CDR3 region has the DNA TGTGCCAGCAGCCGTCAACAGGGGGGCTATGGCTACACCTTC.

The chain carries TRBV10-3 and TRBJ2-1, with D tentatively TRBD2 (6 bases). V shed 6 bases and J shed 8 bases, with 20 bases lying between them. The CDR3 covers 15 residues. In germline, CDR1 is ENHRY, CDR2 SYGVKD. The CDR3 region is CAIRPESGGIYEQFF. DNA for the CDR3: TGTGCCATCAGGCCAGAAAGCGGAGGGATCTATGAGCAGTTCTTC.

V is TRBV18 and J is TRBJ1-2; D is unclear. With 6 bases removed from V and 6 bases from J, the gap between germline ends came to 8 bases. The CDR3 length is 11 residues. CDR1 is KGHSH and CDR2 is LQKENI in the germline V gene. This CDR3 is CASSTYDGYTF. The CDR3 nucleotides read TGTGCCAGCTCCACATATGATGGCTACACCTTC.

The chain has TRBV14 and TRBJ1-1; unclear D gene. V lost 0 bases, J lost 9 bases, and 11 bases lay in between. The CDR3 is 13 amino acids. Germline loops: CDR1 SGHDN, CDR2 FVKESK. CDR3 residues: CASSQEVSGKAFF. The CDR3 region has the DNA TGTGCCAGCAGCCAAGAAGTTTCGGGGAAAGCTTTCTTT.

This chain uses TRBV10-1 with TRBJ2-4; D gene ambiguous. The CDR3 runs 15 residues. From germline, CDR1 is WNHNN and CDR2 SYGVQD (reference sequence). V lost 6 bases, J lost 0 bases, and 12 bases lay in between. This CDR3 reads CASRAKQLAKNIQYF. The CDR3 DNA is TGCGCCAGCAGAGCCAAGCAATTAGCCAAAAACATTCAGTACTTC.

This sequence joins TRBV9 and TRBJ2-5; 8 bases are shared with TRBD1. The J call may be incorrect, as the DNA end agrees better with TRBJ2-7. Germline-derived CDR1 and CDR2 are SGDLS and YYNGEE. CDR3 length: 14 residues. The CDR3 region is CASSLTGVPYEQYF. CDR3 nucleotides: TGTGCCAGCAGTTTGACAGGGGTCCCATACGAGCAGTACTTC.

This chain links TRBV13 with TRBJ2-2, with D unclear. The CDR3 extends over 13 amino acids. Trimming left V 5 bases short and J 6 bases short, with 10 bases between. CDR1 PRHDT and CDR2 FYEKMQ come from the germline V gene (reference sequence). The CDR3 loop reads CASSRMSAGELFF. DNA for the CDR3: TGTGCCAGCAGCCGAATGTCAGCCGGGGAGCTGTTTTTT.

This chain connects TRBV27 to TRBJ2-3; D is unclear. Germline-derived CDR1 and CDR2 are MNHEY and SMNVEV (reference sequence). The CDR3 runs 13 residues. The ends were cut back, 6 bases at V and 0 bases at J, with 7 bases in the middle. CDR3 sequence (DNA): TGTGCCAGCAGAGCGAGGAGCACAGATACGCAGTATTTT. This translates into CASRARSTDTQYF.

The rearrangement joins TRBV6-6 to TRBJ2-4; maybe TRBD2 (8 bases). Trimming left V 6 bases short and J 12 bases short, with 15 bases between. The CDR3 covers 12 residues. Germline V CDR1 and CDR2: MNHNY, SVGAGI (reference sequence). The CDR3 DNA reads TGTGCCAGCAGGAGTAGCGGGGACAGTCAGTACTTC. Translated, it gives CASRSSGDSQYF.

This chain uses TRBV28 with TRBJ1-1; D not resolved. This CDR3 region has 12 residues. V was clipped by 3 bases and J by 2 bases, with 4 bases between them. Per germline, CDR1 MDHEN and CDR2 SYDVKM. The CDR3 loop is CASSLRNTEAFF. CDR3 in DNA: TGTGCCAGCAGTTTGAGAAACACTGAAGCTTTCTTT.